Described below is a single T cell receptor (beta chain) sequence and its context. This entry is derived from a study of human T cells and chemical hapten exposure. From the RACE reads, TCRdb called clonotypes with MiXCR, one entry per CDR3 protein. The sample contains 150,000 to 200,000 distinct CDR3 sequences, approximately 30% of which appear only once. As to time point: patch test 3, about 24 weeks after DPC sensitization. The sample's treatment: therapeutic diphenylcyclopropenone sensitization with weekly scalp DPC. Sequenced here: whole blood, sampled in connection with sensitization to the hapten diphenylcyclopropenone (DPC). This clonotype was obtained from a woman aged 18-35 years with alopecia areata. Some clones in this sample may be carry-over from other donors' samples.

The CDR3 here is CASSLGTVMGDTQYF. In nucleotides, the CDR3 is TGTGCCAGCAGCTTAGGGACAGTAATGGGGGATACGCAGTATTTT. The rearrangement links TRBV7-2 to TRBJ2-3; weak D call: TRBD1 (6 bases). Trimming took off 1 base at V and 6 bases at J, with 14 bases between the two ends. The CDR3 loop spans 15 amino acids. Germline CDR1 is SGHTA and CDR2 is FQGNSA.